These T cell receptor beta chains were read from a single sample in a study of graft-versus-host responses after intestinal transplantation. Their recognized antigens are unknown. Assay used: immunoSEQ multiplex PCR; TCRdb lists only in-frame clones, some missing. The data show about 100,000 clones, 87% seen once. The material was unstimulated CD4+ T cells sorted from spleen or lymph node cells, obtained before transplant. The receptors shown here come from a human donor who was the organ donor for an intestinal transplant. Each CDR3 is given with its conserved first and last residue. The D gene is left open where the match is weak. For some rows the clone size is stated as once, few or many, or as a class when expanded; others skip it.

v_call	j_call	d_call	clone_size	cdr3_nt	cdr3_aa
TRBV29-1	TRBJ2-1	NA	NA	TGCAGCGCTGTTGGGGGAACCAGAAAAGACAATGAGCAGTTCTTC	CSAVGGTRKDNEQFF
TRBV2	TRBJ1-2	NA	NA	TGTGCCAGCAGTGGAGTAAGCAGAGAAACTAACTATGGCTACACCTTC	CASSGVSRETNYGYTF
TRBV5-1	TRBJ1-3	NA	NA	TGCGCCAGCAGCTTGGTCTCGGGAGGGGGCTCTGGAAACACCATATATTTT	CASSLVSGGGSGNTIYF
TRBV28	TRBJ2-7	TRBD1	NA	TGTGCCAGCAGTTTAAGAGGGACAGGGAACAACGAGCAGTACTTC	CASSLRGTGNNEQYF
TRBV9	TRBJ2-7	NA	NA	TGTGCCAGCAGCCCAGATGGGGGGCTGTACGAGCAGTACTTC	CASSPDGGLYEQYF
TRBV19	TRBJ2-1	TRBD2	NA	TGTGCCAGTAGTTGGGACTATGACAATGAGCAGTTCTTC	CASSWDYDNEQFF
TRBV9	TRBJ2-1	NA	NA	TGTGCCAGCAGCTCCTGGACCCCCGAGGCGTACAATGAGCAGTTCTTC	CASSSWTPEAYNEQFF
TRBV21-1	TRBJ2-1	NA	NA	TGTGCCAGCCCCGCTCCTTTTAGGGGCCCGTATGATGAGCAGTTCTTC	CASPAPFRGPYDEQFF
TRBV10-3	TRBJ2-7	NA	NA	TGTGCCATCAGTGAAGGCTCCTACGAGCAGTACTTC	CAISEGSYEQYF
TRBV25-1	TRBJ2-5	NA	NA	TGTGCCAGCAGTGAATACCTCCGGAGTGCCGGGACTCCAGGGACCCAGTACTTC	CASSEYLRSAGTPGTQYF
TRBV7-9	TRBJ1-2	TRBD1	NA	TGTGCCAGCAGCTTAGGGGCAGGGGGCCCCTATGGCTACACCTTC	CASSLGAGGPYGYTF
TRBV28	TRBJ1-5	NA	NA	TGTGCCAGCAGCCCCTTACGGGGCCCGCAAAATCAGCCCCAGCATTTT	CASSPLRGPQNQPQHF
TRBV30	TRBJ2-5	NA	few	TGTGCCTGGAGGAGGGGGCAAGAGACCCAGTACTTC	CAWRRGQETQYF
TRBV9	TRBJ2-6	NA	NA	TGTGCCAGCAGCGCCGTAAACCAGGGGATCAGGACTGGGGCCAACGTCCTGACTTTC	CASSAVNQGIRTGANVLTF
TRBV7-7	TRBJ1-5	NA	once	TGTGCCAGCAGCTTAGCGCCAGGCCAGCCCCAGCATTTT	CASSLAPGQPQHF
TRBV7-7	TRBJ2-7	TRBD1	NA	TGTGCCAGCAGCCAGGGACAGGGGAAGAACGAGCAGTACTTC	CASSQGQGKNEQYF
TRBV5-1	TRBJ1-1	NA	NA	TGCGCCAGCAGCTGGTACGGGAGATTGAACACTGAAGCTTTCTTT	CASSWYGRLNTEAFF
TRBV4-2	TRBJ1-5	TRBD1	NA	TGTGCCAGCAGCCAAGATTGGTGGGGGACAGGGGATCAGCCCCAGCATTTT	CASSQDWWGTGDQPQHF
TRBV10-2	TRBJ2-7	NA	NA	TGCGCCAGCAGTGAGTTAGGGGAATCCTACGAGCAGTACTTC	CASSELGESYEQYF
TRBV16	TRBJ2-3	TRBD1	NA	TGTGCCAGCAGCCTAACAGGGGCCCCGGGAGATACGCAGTATTTT	CASSLTGAPGDTQYF
TRBV7-3	TRBJ2-2	TRBD1	NA	TGTGCCAGCAGCCTCACAGGGGTTTTGCACACCGGGGAGCTGTTTTTT	CASSLTGVLHTGELFF
TRBV6-5	TRBJ1-6	TRBD1	few	TGTGCCAGCAGTGAGACAGGGGGAAGTTCACCCCTCCACTTT	CASSETGGSSPLHF
TRBV18	TRBJ2-2	NA	NA	TGTGCCAGCTCACCAACCGGGACGGACACCGGGGAGCTGTTTTTT	CASSPTGTDTGELFF
TRBV28	TRBJ1-6	NA	NA	TGTGCCAGCAGTTTATCGGGCCGTTCACCCCTCCACTTT	CASSLSGRSPLHF
TRBV4-2	TRBJ1-1	TRBD1	NA	TGTGCCAGCAGCTCGGACGGACAGGGGAGATCAGCTTTCTTT	CASSSDGQGRSAFF
TRBV7-3	TRBJ2-3	TRBD2	NA	TGTGCCAGCAGCTCCCTGGGAGCGGGGGGTGCAGATACGCAGTATTTT	CASSSLGAGGADTQYF
TRBV4-1	TRBJ1-1	NA	NA	TGCGCCAGCAGCAGACGGCTGAACACTGAAGCTTTCTTT	CASSRRLNTEAFF
TRBV5-1	TRBJ2-1	TRBD2	once	TGCGCCAGCAGCTTGGACGGGGGGGCACAGGGAGAGCAGTTCTTC	CASSLDGGAQGEQFF
TRBV7-3	TRBJ2-3	NA	once	TGTGCCAGCAGCCAGACAGGAGATACGCAGTATTTT	CASSQTGDTQYF
TRBV11-1	TRBJ1-2	NA	NA	TGTGCCAGCAGCCCTGACAGTGCAGCTAACTATGGCTACACCTTC	CASSPDSAANYGYTF
TRBV10-2	TRBJ2-7	NA	NA	TGCGCCAGCATGGGGACACAGACGAACTACGAGCAGTACTTC	CASMGTQTNYEQYF
TRBV7-6	TRBJ2-5	TRBD1	NA	TGTGCCAGCAGCTCCAACCAGGGACAGTTACAAGAGACCCAGTACTTC	CASSSNQGQLQETQYF
TRBV4-1	TRBJ1-5	NA	NA	TGCGCCAGCAGCCCTACCGAGGCAGGGCGTAATCAGCCCCAGCATTTT	CASSPTEAGRNQPQHF
TRBV19	TRBJ2-1	TRBD1	NA	TGTGCCAGTAGTATCGGGGACAGGGTCGCGGGTGAGCAGTTCTTC	CASSIGDRVAGEQFF
TRBV18	TRBJ1-6	TRBD1	few	TGTGCCAGCTCACCTCAGGGGACAGGGAGTAATTCACCCCTCCACTTT	CASSPQGTGSNSPLHF
TRBV19	TRBJ2-4	NA	NA	TGTGCCAGTAGTATACCGGGTTTAGCCAAAAACATTCAGTACTTC	CASSIPGLAKNIQYF
TRBV4-1	TRBJ2-1	NA	NA	TGCGCCAGCAGCCAAGAAAAGGTTTCCGGCAATGAGCAGTTCTTC	CASSQEKVSGNEQFF
TRBV28	TRBJ1-1	NA	NA	TGTGCCAGCAGTGCCATCGGGCCACCGGGAGCCTACACTGAAGCTTTCTTT	CASSAIGPPGAYTEAFF
TRBV19	TRBJ1-6	NA	NA	TGTGCCAGTAGTATCGCCCAGCCCAATTCACCCCTCCACTTT	CASSIAQPNSPLHF
TRBV27	TRBJ1-1	TRBD1	few	TGTGCCAGCAGGACAGGGGGCAAACGGAACACTGAAGCTTTCTTT	CASRTGGKRNTEAFF
TRBV19	TRBJ1-5	NA	NA	TGTGCCAGTAGTATATTTGAGGGTAGGAGCAATCAGCCCCAGCATTTT	CASSIFEGRSNQPQHF
TRBV10-2	TRBJ1-5	NA	NA	TGCGCCAGCAGTGAGTCAGGGGGCAATCAGCCCCAGCATTTT	CASSESGGNQPQHF
TRBV18	TRBJ1-1	NA	NA	TGTGCCAGCTCACCTCTTCCGAATGCGAACACTGAAGCTTTCTTT	CASSPLPNANTEAFF